The 11 T cell receptor beta chains in this list originate from one sample, sequenced in a study of beta chain features in type 1 diabetes. What was sequenced were expressed TCRB transcripts, since all of the isolated RNA had been reverse transcribed. Sequenced by immunoSEQ multiplex PCR; TCRdb stores in-frame clones only, minus some. This table holds some 300,000 clones, 7% to 9% found once. Input material: central memory CD4+ T cells from blood. These receptors were obtained from a woman between 18 and 29 years old in good health.

CDR3: CASSFGETQYF. In DNA, the CDR3 is TGTGCCAGCTCATTCGGGGAGACCCAGTACTTC. The J gene is TRBJ2-5, the V gene TRBV18; D remains ambiguous. V lost 5 bases and J 5 bases, leaving 6 bases between the germline ends. This CDR3 spans 11 amino acids. The germline gives CDR1 KGHSH, CDR2 LQKENI.

The sample holds a few counts of this clone. V usage is TRBV18 and J usage is TRBJ1-4, with D possibly matching TRBD1 (5 bases). The V and J ends lost 2 bases and 8 bases respectively, with 18 bases between them. This CDR3 contains 16 residues. Germline V gene data show CDR1 as KGHSH and CDR2 as LQKENI. The DNA for the CDR3 is TGTGCCAGCTCACCAAGCCGACAAATAAGGACAGAAAAACTGTTTTTT. Encoded protein: CASSPSRQIRTEKLFF.

The chain recombines TRBV7-3 with TRBJ1-5; 7 bases line up with TRBD1. J was trimmed by 7 bases and V by 2 bases; bases with no gene match: 8. CDR1 and CDR2 from the germline V gene are SGHTA and FQGTGA. This CDR3 contains 15 residues. The CDR3 sequence is CASSLPTGLGQPQHF. CDR3 in DNA: TGTGCCAGCAGCTTACCGACAGGGTTAGGGCAGCCCCAGCATTTT.

Ten or more counts support this clone. This rearrangement joins TRBV5-6 to TRBJ2-7, with TRBD2 as a possible D gene (7 bases). The CDR3 totals 13 residues. The germline CDR1 and CDR2 sequences are SGHDT and YYEEEE. V lost 2 bases, J lost 6 bases, and 12 bases lay in between. The CDR3 here is CASSFPGEGEQYV. In DNA, the CDR3 is TGTGCCAGCAGCTTCCCAGGGGAGGGCGAGCAGTACGTC.

The V gene is TRBV4-3, the J gene TRBJ1-3; D not certain. Trimming took off 8 bases at V and 2 bases at J, with 10 bases between the two ends. From germline, CDR1 is LGHNA and CDR2 YSLEER. The CDR3 has 13 residues. The CDR3 coding sequence is TGCGCCAGCGCGCCCGGGCCTGGAAACACCATATATTTT. Protein sequence: CASAPGPGNTIYF.

This chain joins TRBV4-3 and TRBJ2-7; unclear D gene. The CDR3 runs to 13 residues. From germline, CDR1 is LGHNA and CDR2 YSLEER. Trimming stripped 1 base from V and 0 bases from J, with 4 bases between. The CDR3 DNA is TGCGCCAGCAGCCAAGCGAGCTCCTACGAGCAGTACTTC. Protein product: CASSQASSYEQYF.

V is TRBV7-2 and J is TRBJ1-2; 10 bases agree with TRBD1. The germline V gene has CDR1 SGHTA and CDR2 FQGNSA. This CDR3 is 13 amino acids long. V gave up 1 base and J gave up 7 bases; unmatched junction bases: 0. This chain's CDR3 is CASSLGTGGGYTF. The CDR3 DNA sequence: TGTGCCAGCAGCTTAGGGACAGGGGGTGGCTACACCTTC. Full variable domain (outside the CDR3, taken from reference TRBV7-2 and TRBJ1-2): GAGVSQSPSNKVTEKGKDVELRCDPISGHTALYWYRQSLGQGLEFLIYFQGNSAPDKSGLPSDRFSAERTGGSVSTLTIQRTQQEDSAVYLCASSLGTGGGYTFGSGTRLTVV.

This clone occurred many times. The chain links TRBV7-2 to TRBJ2-3; D is unclear. Trimming shortened V by 4 bases and J by 0 bases, and 8 bases separated the two germline ends. Germline CDR1 reads SGHTA; CDR2 reads FQGNSA. The CDR3 contains 14 residues. This CDR3 is CASSWYLSTDTQYF. Written as DNA, the CDR3 is TGTGCCAGCAGCTGGTACCTTAGCACAGATACGCAGTATTTT.

At least ten counts were recorded for this clone. DNA of the CDR3: TGTGCCAGCAGCTTACCCCCAGGGGGCGGCTATGGCTACACCTTC. It translates to CASSLPPGGGYGYTF. The chain links TRBV7-8 to TRBJ1-2; 8 bases are a match to TRBD1. This CDR3 is 15 amino acids long. The V and J ends lost 2 bases and 4 bases, in that order; junction bases with no gene match: 6. In germline, CDR1 is SGHVS, CDR2 FQNEAQ.

The sample holds a few counts of this clone. The V gene is TRBV21-1, the J gene TRBJ2-1. TRBV21-1 is designated a pseudogene. This CDR3 is 15 amino acids long. CDR3 sequence (DNA): TGTGCCAGCAAAAGGGAAGGACCATCCTACAATGAGCAGTTCTTC. It translates to CASKREGPSYNEQFF.

This clone was found a few times. The V gene is TRBV5-1, the J gene TRBJ2-5; D is perhaps TRBD2 (7 bases). Germline lookup yields CDR1 SGHRS and CDR2 YFSETQ. Trimming left V 0 bases short and J 4 bases short, with 16 bases between. The CDR3 consists of 16 residues. CDR3: CASSLAPGGAGETQYF. The CDR3 bases are TGCGCCAGCAGCTTGGCCCCTGGGGGGGCAGGAGAGACCCAGTACTTC.